The next 19 T cell receptor beta chains were all read from a single sample in a study of early T cells in non-severe SARS-CoV-2 infection. One entry per CDR3 protein, called by TCRdb with MiXCR from the 5' RACE reads. Of about 83,000 distinct CDR3 sequences listed, about 12% are singletons. Sequencing used whole blood. The source of these receptors is an adult who was a healthcare worker with PCR-confirmed SARS-CoV-2 infection or an uninfected control (not recorded which).

This clonotype has ten or more counts. V is TRBV10-3 and J is TRBJ1-5; 7 nucleotides align to TRBD1. In germline, CDR1 is ENHRY, CDR2 SYGVKD. This CDR3 spans 14 amino acids. Losses at the gene ends were 2 bases for V and 5 bases for J; bases not matched to a gene: 3. The DNA of the CDR3 is TGTGCCATCAGTGAGGACAGGGCCTATCAGCCCCAGCATTTT. Its protein is CAISEDRAYQPQHF.

This clonotype was picked up many times. The chain uses TRBV20-1 and TRBJ2-2; D gene unclear. Germline V CDR1 and CDR2: DFQATT, SNEGSKA (reference sequence). Trimming left V 5 bases short and J 4 bases short, with 14 bases between. The CDR3 loop spans 14 amino acids. The CDR3 protein is CSAAVGKATGELFF. The DNA of the CDR3 is TGCAGTGCTGCGGTGGGGAAGGCCACCGGGGAGCTGTTTTTT.

This clonotype was seen only a few times. CDR3 nucleotides: TGCAGCGTTGAAGATCGGGCTAGCGGGAGCTCCTACGAGCAGTACTTC. Amino acids: CSVEDRASGSSYEQYF. The chain is built from TRBV29-1 and TRBJ2-7; 10 bases match TRBD2. V trimming: 0 bases; J trimming: 0 bases; junction bases outside the gene matches: 5. The CDR3 contains 16 residues. CDR1 and CDR2 (germline): SQVTM, ANQGSEA.

The rearrangement joins TRBV27 to TRBJ1-2, with a tentative D call TRBD1 (5 bases). The CDR3 is made up of 14 amino acids. Germline V gives CDR1 MNHEY, CDR2 SMNVEV (reference sequence). Trimming shortened V by 2 bases and J by 4 bases, and 11 bases separated the two germline ends. The CDR3 nucleotides read TGTGCCAGCAGTTTAGATGGGGCCGCCTATGGCTACACCTTC. It specifies CASSLDGAAYGYTF.

This clonotype showed up many times. V gene TRBV30 combines with J gene TRBJ2-5; D is undetermined. The CDR3 covers 14 residues. Germline V lookup: CDR1 GTSNPN, CDR2 SVGIG (reference sequence). V lost 2 bases to trimming and J lost 5 bases, with 15 bases between them. CDR3 nucleotides: TGTGCCTGGAGTTTTGGAACTCCGGCCGAGACCCAGTACTTC. It yields the protein CAWSFGTPAETQYF.

This clonotype was detected only a few times. CDR3 DNA: TGTGCCAGCAAGTTTGCGGGAGTTGGAGAGCAGTACTTC. Its protein product is CASKFAGVGEQYF. The gene calls are TRBV14 and TRBJ2-7; 7 bases map to TRBD2. From germline, CDR1 is SGHDN and CDR2 FVKESK. The junction had 10 bases not matched to a gene; V was cut back by 7 bases and J by 7 bases. There are 13 residues in the CDR3. Together with reference TRBV14 and TRBJ2-7, the CDR3 gives the full variable domain: EAGVTQFPSHSVIEKGQTVTLRCDPISGHDNLYWYRRVMGKEIKFLLHFVKESKQDESGMPNNRFLAERTGGTYSTLKVQPAELEDSGVYFCASKFAGVGEQYFGPGTRLTVT.

The chain combines TRBV20-1 with TRBJ2-7, with D perhaps TRBD2 (6 bases). Germline CDR1 reads DFQATT; CDR2 reads SNEGSKA (reference sequence). V was cut by 1 base and J by 4 bases, with 20 bases left in between. The length of the CDR3 is 16 residues. The CDR3: CSARVSRLVNGYEQYF. DNA for the CDR3: TGCAGTGCTAGAGTTAGTAGACTAGTAAATGGGTACGAGCAGTACTTC.

This clonotype was recorded a few times. This chain links TRBV9 with TRBJ1-1; D is uncertain. This CDR3 comprises 14 residues. Germline V gives CDR1 SGDLS, CDR2 YYNGEE. Trimming stripped 4 bases from V and 4 bases from J, with 14 bases between. CDR3 coding DNA: TGTGCCAGCAGCCTCGCCGGCGGGTCCACTGAAGCTTTCTTT. Encoded protein: CASSLAGGSTEAFF.

The table lists this clonotype with a few counts. The chain links TRBV20-1 to TRBJ2-5; tentatively, D is TRBD1 or TRBD2 (5 bases each). The CDR3 spans 13 residues. Germline CDR1 DFQATT, CDR2 SNEGSKA (reference sequence). The CDR3 coding sequence is TGCAGGGCCACGGGGCTCAATCAAGAGACCCAGTACTTC. Protein product: CRATGLNQETQYF.

This clonotype was recorded at least ten times. The V and J genes are TRBV29-1 and TRBJ2-5, with unresolved D. V was shortened by 3 bases and J by 2 bases, with 7 bases between the two germline ends. Germline V lookup: CDR1 SQVTM, CDR2 ANQGSEA. This CDR3 comprises 12 residues. CDR3 sequence: CSVESRQETQYF. CDR3 DNA: TGCAGCGTTGAGTCCCGGCAAGAGACCCAGTACTTC.

This clonotype was counted a few times. The chain has TRBV2 and TRBJ2-3; 10 bases agree with TRBD2. This CDR3 is 17 amino acids long. V was clipped by 3 bases and J by 0 bases; unmatched bases: 6. In germline, CDR1 is SNHLY, CDR2 FYNNEI. The CDR3 DNA is TGTGCCAGCAGTGACTACATACTAGCGGGGAGCACAGATACGCAGTATTTT. Translated, it gives CASSDYILAGSTDTQYF.

Regarding this clonotype: This may be a read error: a much more frequent sequence differs by one nucleotide. The chain carries TRBV12-3 or TRBV12-4 and TRBJ2-1; TRBD2 aligns across 10 bases. V lost 11 bases, J lost 10 bases, and 26 bases stayed unmatched. There are 18 residues in the CDR3. The CDR3 reads CAGAGRKALAGPGFEQFF. CDR3 bases: TGTGCCGGCGCTGGCCGGAAAGCACTAGCGGGACCAGGATTCGAGCAGTTCTTC.

This clonotype was observed a few times. V gene TRBV6-2 or TRBV6-3 combines with J gene TRBJ1-5; the match to TRBD1 covers 9 bases. V shed 6 bases, J shed 4 bases, and the junction held 7 bases outside the gene matches. Germline loops: CDR1 MNHEY, CDR2 SVGEGT. There are 15 residues in the CDR3. CDR3 bases: TGTGCCAGCAGGACCACAGGGGGCGGAAATCAGCCCCAGCATTTT. It yields the protein CASRTTGGGNQPQHF.

This clonotype has ten or more counts. This chain joins TRBV27 and TRBJ2-5; possibly TRBD1 for D (5 bases). V dropped 0 bases and J dropped 5 bases, with 10 bases sitting between them. The length of the CDR3 is 14 residues. CDR1 is MNHEY and CDR2 is SMNVEV in the germline V gene (reference sequence). The CDR3 DNA is TGTGCCAGCAGTTTATCGTTAGGGGTCGAGACCCAGTACTTC. Protein product: CASSLSLGVETQYF.

A few counts support this clonotype. The chain is built from TRBV12-3 or TRBV12-4 and TRBJ1-1; D is unresolved. The CDR3 covers 12 residues. The ends were cut back, 1 base at V and 7 bases at J, with 7 bases in the middle. CDR3 DNA: TGTGCCAGCAGTTTAGGAGACATTGAAGCTTTCTTT. Protein: CASSLGDIEAFF.

The chain joins TRBV29-1 to TRBJ1-1; tentatively, D is TRBD1 (6 bases). CDR1 is SQVTM and CDR2 is ANQGSEA in the germline V gene. The CDR3 has 14 amino acids. Trimming took off 6 bases at V and 6 bases at J, with 20 bases between the two ends. This CDR3 is CSVHKMGRGPEAFF. The CDR3 DNA reads as TGCAGCGTCCACAAGATGGGCAGGGGACCTGAAGCTTTCTTT.

The chain combines TRBV7-9 with TRBJ2-5, with TRBD1 as a possible D gene (5 bases). V was trimmed by 3 bases and J by 2 bases, leaving 10 bases between them. CDR1 and CDR2 from the germline V gene are SEHNR and FQNEAQ (reference sequence). The length of the CDR3 is 14 residues. CDR3 bases: TGTGCCAGCAGCTTTCAGGGCCTTCAAGAGACCCAGTACTTC. It is translated as CASSFQGLQETQYF.

This clonotype was detected ten times or more. The chain links TRBV18 to TRBJ1-5; D unresolved. This CDR3 spans 15 amino acids. CDR1 is KGHSH and CDR2 is LQKENI in the germline V gene. The V end was cut by 3 bases, the J end by 3 bases, with 12 bases between. CDR3 bases: TGTGCCAGCTCACCTCTCGACACTAACAATCAGCCCCAGCATTTT. Amino acid sequence: CASSPLDTNNQPQHF.

V and J are TRBV7-8 and TRBJ1-5; TRBD1 agrees at 9 bases. Germline V CDR1 and CDR2: SGHVS, FQNEAQ. The CDR3 totals 17 residues. The trim removed 5 bases at V and 3 bases at J, leaving 11 bases unmatched. CDR3 DNA sequence: TGTGCCAGCAGCGCCGGGACAGGGCCCCAGGCCAATCAGCCCCAGCATTTT. Its translation is CASSAGTGPQANQPQHF.